These 19 T cell receptor beta chains were sequenced from one sample in a study of shared clonotypes between healthy human individuals. Produced via immunoSEQ multiplex PCR; TCRdb's table is partial and in-frame only. The sample contains some 630,000 clones, 95% to 97% of which appear only once. Naive CD8 isolation took CD45RO-negative cells positively selected for CCR7 and excluded terminally differentiated effector memory CD45RA+ cells. Sequencing input: naive CD8+ T cells sorted from blood. The receptors come from a woman under 40 in good health.

The chain carries TRBV2 and TRBJ2-3; 9 nucleotides line up with TRBD2. V was clipped by 2 bases and J by 4 bases; unmatched bases: 7. There are 16 residues in the CDR3. Germline-derived CDR1 and CDR2 are SNHLY and FYNNEI. The CDR3 bases are TGTGCCAGCAGTGAAAGGCGGGAGGGCATGGCAGATACGCAGTATTTT. This translates into CASSERREGMADTQYF.

V gene TRBV4-1 combines with J gene TRBJ2-1, with unresolved D. CDR3 length: 13 residues. V lost 4 bases and J 6 bases, leaving 10 bases between the germline ends. Germline V CDR1 and CDR2: MGHRA, YSYEKL. The CDR3 region has the DNA TGCGCCAGCAGCCTTAGGGCCCGCAATGAGCAGTTCTTC. This codes for CASSLRARNEQFF.

The chain has TRBV11-2 and TRBJ2-1; the match to TRBD2 covers 10 bases. The CDR3 is 17 amino acids. The junction had 14 bases not matched to a gene; V was cut back by 5 bases and J by 7 bases. The germline V gene encodes CDR1 SGHAT and CDR2 FQNNGV. The CDR3 DNA sequence: TGTGCCAGCAGCCGCCTCGGGGCTAGCGGGAGTGGAAATGAGCAGTTCTTC. Translated, it gives CASSRLGASGSGNEQFF.

Notes on this clone: Other DNA sequences of this sample code for an identical CDR3. The chain is built from TRBV6-5 and TRBJ2-7; weak D call: TRBD1 (6 bases). There are 14 residues in the CDR3. V gave up 0 bases and J gave up 1 base, with 7 bases separating them. Germline CDR1 MNHEY, CDR2 SVGAGI. CDR3 coding DNA: TGTGCCAGCAGTTACTCCCAGGGGTCCTACGAGCAGTACTTC. Its translation: CASSYSQGSYEQYF.

The table lists this clone with a count of one. This rearrangement joins TRBV4-1 to TRBJ1-2, with D tentatively TRBD1 (5 bases). The V gene's germline CDR1 is MGHRA and CDR2 YSYEKL. The CDR3 covers 13 residues. The V end was cut by 0 bases, the J end by 5 bases, with 7 bases between. This CDR3 reads CASSQETGYGYTF. The DNA for the CDR3 is TGCGCCAGCAGCCAAGAAACAGGATATGGCTACACCTTC.

The V call is TRBV27, the J call TRBJ2-7; D may be TRBD1 (6 bases). The germline V gene has CDR1 MNHEY and CDR2 SMNVEV (reference sequence). V shed 2 bases and J shed 5 bases, with 10 bases lying between them. The CDR3 covers 13 residues. CDR3 nucleotides: TGTGCCAGCAGTTTAATACCAGGGGACGAGCAGTACTTC. Translation: CASSLIPGDEQYF.

This clone was observed a handful of times. In the same sample, other DNA sequences code for this CDR3. This chain connects TRBV5-4 to TRBJ2-7; 7 bases are shared with TRBD1. After removal of 2 bases from V and 2 bases from J, the junction contained 4 bases not matched to a gene. The CDR3 is 14 amino acids. The germline CDR1 and CDR2 sequences are SGHNT and YYREEE (reference sequence). The CDR3 sequence is CASSLGTATYEQYF. CDR3 DNA sequence: TGTGCCAGCAGCTTAGGGACAGCCACCTACGAGCAGTACTTC.

This chain joins TRBV28 and TRBJ2-7; a possible D gene is TRBD2 (5 bases). V was pared by 3 bases and J by 6 bases, with 15 bases between. Germline V gene data show CDR1 as MDHEN and CDR2 as SYDVKM. The CDR3 runs 14 residues. In DNA, the CDR3 is TGTGCCAGCAGTTTGTTTAGCGATAGGAGCGAGCAGTACTTC. Its protein product is CASSLFSDRSEQYF.

This rearrangement joins TRBV5-8 to TRBJ2-7, with 7 bases identical to TRBD2. Germline CDR1 is SGHTS and CDR2 is YDEGEE. The CDR3 runs to 14 residues. V lost 4 bases and J lost 3; bases outside the gene matches: 7. The CDR3 DNA is TGTGCCAGCAGCCAAGAGGTAGCGGGCTACGAGCAGTACTTC. Translating it yields CASSQEVAGYEQYF.

The chain is built from TRBV27 and TRBJ1-1; 9 nucleotides align to TRBD1. The CDR3 is made up of 15 amino acids. Germline V gives CDR1 MNHEY, CDR2 SMNVEV (reference sequence). V gave up 2 bases and J gave up 3 bases; unmatched junction bases: 4. CDR3 sequence reads: CASSLTGGEYTEAFF. The CDR3 nucleotides are TGTGCCAGCAGTTTAACAGGGGGCGAGTACACTGAAGCTTTCTTT.

The chain has TRBV2 and TRBJ2-1; D call uncertain. V dropped 6 bases and J dropped 4 bases, with 13 bases sitting between them. Germline V gives CDR1 SNHLY, CDR2 FYNNEI. The CDR3 covers 14 residues. The CDR3 protein is CASSEADLYNEQFF. The CDR3 nucleotides are TGTGCCAGCAGCGAGGCAGATCTGTACAATGAGCAGTTCTTC.

The chain is built from TRBV5-8 and TRBJ2-1, with 7 bases that match TRBD1. The germline V gene has CDR1 SGHTS and CDR2 YDEGEE. This CDR3 contains 14 residues. Losses at the gene ends were 4 bases for V and 8 bases for J; bases not matched to a gene: 9. CDR3 DNA sequence: TGTGCCAGCAGCCTACAGGGGAGTCGCGATGAGCAGTTCTTC. Amino acids: CASSLQGSRDEQFF.

This chain connects TRBV4-1 to TRBJ2-7, with D perhaps matching TRBD1 or TRBD2 (5 bases each). V was shortened by 0 bases and J by 2 bases, with 11 bases between the two germline ends. Germline CDR1 MGHRA, CDR2 YSYEKL. The length of the CDR3 is 15 residues. The DNA of the CDR3 is TGCGCCAGCAGCCAAGACCCGGGACCTACCTACGAGCAGTACTTC. Its protein product is CASSQDPGPTYEQYF.

In nucleotides, the CDR3 is TGTGCCAGCAGTTTATTCGGGGGAGGCGAGACCCAGTACTTC. Translated: CASSLFGGGETQYF. This chain joins TRBV28 and TRBJ2-5; D may be TRBD2 (6 bases). Between the trimmed V and J ends, which lost 1 base and 5 bases, there was a span of 11 bases. CDR3 length: 14 residues. Germline V gene data show CDR1 as MDHEN and CDR2 as SYDVKM.

J is TRBJ2-7 and V is TRBV4-1; 7 bases align to TRBD2. Trimming took 6 bases from V and 7 from J; bases not matched to a gene: 18. The CDR3 has 16 amino acids. Looked up from germline, CDR1 is MGHRA and CDR2 is YSYEKL. The CDR3 nucleotides read TGCGCCAGCAGTCCTCATACTAGCGCGGGGACGGGGGAGCAGTACTTC. It specifies CASSPHTSAGTGEQYF.

This chain connects TRBV28 to TRBJ2-5; D is undetermined. The J call is in doubt because the DNA end fits TRBJ2-7 better. CDR1 MDHEN and CDR2 SYDVKM come from the germline V gene. CDR3 length equals 12 residues. CDR3 sequence reads: CASSFGVYEQYF. CDR3 in DNA: TGTGCCAGCAGTTTCGGCGTCTACGAGCAGTACTTC.

The chain has TRBV28 and TRBJ2-1, with D possibly being TRBD2 (5 bases). Germline values: CDR1 MDHEN, CDR2 SYDVKM. V was shortened by 3 bases and J by 3 bases, with 6 bases between the two germline ends. The CDR3 length is 13 residues. In DNA form, the CDR3 reads TGTGCCAGCAGTTTTGACTACTACAATGAGCAGTTCTTC. As protein: CASSFDYYNEQFF.

The rearrangement uses TRBV28 and TRBJ2-5; TRBD2 matches 14 bases. The CDR3 covers 14 residues. Germline V CDR1 and CDR2: MDHEN, SYDVKM. The V segment lost 6 bases and the J segment 8 bases; nucleotides outside the gene matches: 5. CDR3 sequence reads: CASSPGLAGGTQYF. The CDR3 bases are TGTGCCAGCAGCCCTGGACTAGCGGGAGGAACCCAGTACTTC.

CDR3 sequence (DNA): TGTGCCAGCAGTTACTCTTCAGGGCCTAGCTCCTACGAGCAGTACTTC. Amino acid sequence: CASSYSSGPSSYEQYF. The rearrangement joins TRBV6-5 to TRBJ2-7; a possible D gene is TRBD1 (5 bases). The germline V and J ends were trimmed by 0 bases and 0 bases, with 12 bases remaining between them. Germline values: CDR1 MNHEY, CDR2 SVGAGI. The CDR3 totals 16 residues.